This T cell receptor beta chain was recorded in a study of T cell responses to AZD1222 COVID-19 vaccine. Trimming took 1 base from V and 4 from J; bases not matched to a gene: 8. Per germline, CDR1 SGHTA and CDR2 FQGNSA. This CDR3 region has 16 residues. The data were produced by immunoSEQ multiplex PCR, yet TCRdb's version contains in-frame clones alone and is incomplete. The sample contains nearly 90,000 clones, around 90% of which appear only once. The chain carries TRBV7-2 and TRBJ1-1; 8 positions agree with TRBD1. The receptor comes from an adult in good health. The sequencing used peripheral blood, collected on day 0 of MenACWY control vaccination. This CDR3 reads CASSLVVGGTGTEAFF. Here the CDR3 DNA reads TGTGCCAGCAGCTTAGTTGTAGGGGGGACAGGCACTGAAGCTTTCTTT.